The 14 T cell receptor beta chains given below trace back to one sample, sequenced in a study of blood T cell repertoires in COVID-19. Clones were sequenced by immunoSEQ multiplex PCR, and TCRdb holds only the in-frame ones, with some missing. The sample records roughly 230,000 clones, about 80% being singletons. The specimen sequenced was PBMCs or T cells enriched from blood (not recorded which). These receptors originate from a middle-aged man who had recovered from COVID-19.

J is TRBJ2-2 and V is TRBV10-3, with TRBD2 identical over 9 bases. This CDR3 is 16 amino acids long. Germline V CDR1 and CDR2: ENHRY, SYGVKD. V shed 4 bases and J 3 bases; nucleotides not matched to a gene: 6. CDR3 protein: CAISAVTSGHTGELFF. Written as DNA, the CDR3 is TGTGCCATCAGTGCAGTGACTAGCGGACACACCGGGGAGCTGTTTTTT.

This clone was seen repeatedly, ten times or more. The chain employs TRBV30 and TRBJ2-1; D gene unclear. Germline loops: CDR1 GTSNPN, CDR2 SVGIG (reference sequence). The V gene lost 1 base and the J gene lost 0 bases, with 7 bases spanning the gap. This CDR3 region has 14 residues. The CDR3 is CAWSAVSSYNEQFF. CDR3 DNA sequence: TGTGCCTGGAGTGCCGTTAGCTCCTACAATGAGCAGTTCTTC.

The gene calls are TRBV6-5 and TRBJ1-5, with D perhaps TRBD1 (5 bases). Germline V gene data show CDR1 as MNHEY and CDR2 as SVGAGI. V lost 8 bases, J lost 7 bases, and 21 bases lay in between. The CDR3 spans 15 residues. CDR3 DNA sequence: TGTGCCAGCTCTCCGCAGGGAGGAGTGCGGCAGCCCCAGCATTTT. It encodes CASSPQGGVRQPQHF.

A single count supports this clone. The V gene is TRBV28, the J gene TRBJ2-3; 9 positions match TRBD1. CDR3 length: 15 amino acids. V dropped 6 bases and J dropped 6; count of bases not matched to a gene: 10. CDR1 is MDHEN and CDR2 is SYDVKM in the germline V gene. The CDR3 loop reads CASRDTGQGKDTQYF. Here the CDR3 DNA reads TGTGCCAGCAGAGACACGGGACAGGGAAAGGATACGCAGTATTTT.

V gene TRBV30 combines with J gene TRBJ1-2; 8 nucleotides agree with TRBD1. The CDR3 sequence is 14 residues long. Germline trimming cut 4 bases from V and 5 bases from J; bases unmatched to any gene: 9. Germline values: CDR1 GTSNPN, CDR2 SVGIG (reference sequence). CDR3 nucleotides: TGTGCCTGGAAAAAGACAGGGGTCCTTTATGGCTACACCTTC. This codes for CAWKKTGVLYGYTF. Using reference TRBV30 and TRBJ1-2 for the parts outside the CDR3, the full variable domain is SQTIHQWPATLVQPVGSPLSLECTVEGTSNPNLYWYRQAAGRGLQLLFYSVGIGQISSEVPQNLSASRPQDRQFILSSKKLLLSDSGFYLCAWKKTGVLYGYTFGSGTRLTVV.

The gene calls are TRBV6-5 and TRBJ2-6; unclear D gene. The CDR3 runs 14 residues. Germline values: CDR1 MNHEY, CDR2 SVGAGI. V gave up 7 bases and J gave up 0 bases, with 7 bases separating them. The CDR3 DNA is TGTGCCAGCACCAGAAGCTCTGGGGCCAACGTCCTGACTTTC. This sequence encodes CASTRSSGANVLTF.

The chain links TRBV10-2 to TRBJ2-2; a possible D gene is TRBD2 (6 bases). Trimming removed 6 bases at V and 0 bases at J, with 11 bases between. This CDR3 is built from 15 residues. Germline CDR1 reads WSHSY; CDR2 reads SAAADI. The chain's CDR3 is CASSLGLANTGELFF. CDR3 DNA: TGCGCCAGCAGCTTGGGACTCGCGAACACCGGGGAGCTGTTTTTT.

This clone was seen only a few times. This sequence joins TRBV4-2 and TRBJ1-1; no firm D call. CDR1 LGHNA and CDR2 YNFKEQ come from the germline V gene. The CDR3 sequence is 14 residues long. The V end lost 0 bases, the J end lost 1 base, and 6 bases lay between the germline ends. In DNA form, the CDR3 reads TGTGCCAGCAGCCAAGATCCGAGGAACACTGAAGCTTTCTTT. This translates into CASSQDPRNTEAFF.

CDR3 sequence (DNA): TGTGCCATCACGCGGCAGGGGACCGGGGAGCTGTTTTTT. Protein sequence: CAITRQGTGELFF. The chain carries TRBV10-3 and TRBJ2-2, with a weak D call TRBD1 (6 bases). The germline V gene has CDR1 ENHRY and CDR2 SYGVKD. CDR3 length: 13 amino acids. The V and J ends lost 7 bases and 5 bases respectively, with 11 bases between them.

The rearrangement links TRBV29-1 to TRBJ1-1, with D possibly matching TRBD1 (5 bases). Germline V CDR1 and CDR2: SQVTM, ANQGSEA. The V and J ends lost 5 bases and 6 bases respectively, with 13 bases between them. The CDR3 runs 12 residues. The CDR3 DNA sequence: TGCAGCGTTCGTCGGGGGGGTCCTGAAGCTTTCTTT. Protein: CSVRRGGPEAFF. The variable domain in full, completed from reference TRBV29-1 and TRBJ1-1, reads SAVISQKPSRDICQRGTSLTIQCQVDSQVTMMFWYRQQPGQSLTLIATANQGSEATYESGFVIDKFPISRPNLTFSTLTVSNMSPEDSSIYLCSVRRGGPEAFFGQGTRLTVV.

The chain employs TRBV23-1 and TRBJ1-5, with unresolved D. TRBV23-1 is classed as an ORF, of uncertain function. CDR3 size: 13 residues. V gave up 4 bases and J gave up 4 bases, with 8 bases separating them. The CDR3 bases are TGCGCCAGCAGTCTCGAGCATAATCAGCCCCAGCATTTT. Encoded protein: CASSLEHNQPQHF.

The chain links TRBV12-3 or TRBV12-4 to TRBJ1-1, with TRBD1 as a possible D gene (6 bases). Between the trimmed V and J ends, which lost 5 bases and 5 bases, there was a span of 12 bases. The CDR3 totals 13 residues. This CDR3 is CASSLGGGTEAFF. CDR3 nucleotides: TGTGCCAGCAGTCTAGGGGGAGGGACTGAAGCTTTCTTT.

CDR3 loop: CANRRDSFNSPLHF. The CDR3 nucleotides are TGTGCCAATCGCCGGGACAGTTTTAATTCACCCCTCCACTTT. The chain couples TRBV2 to TRBJ1-6; 7 positions match TRBD1. The CDR3 covers 14 residues. After removal of 10 bases from V and 6 bases from J, the junction contained 9 bases not matched to a gene. Germline values: CDR1 SNHLY, CDR2 FYNNEI.

Written as DNA, the CDR3 is TGCAGCGCCAGGACAGATAATAGCAATCAGCCCCAGCATTTT. The encoded protein is CSARTDNSNQPQHF. The chain is built from TRBV29-1 and TRBJ1-5, with D possibly TRBD1 on 6 matching bases. Per the germline V gene, CDR1 is SQVTM and CDR2 is ANQGSEA. V was trimmed by 7 bases and J by 0 bases, leaving 13 bases between them. This CDR3 has 14 residues.